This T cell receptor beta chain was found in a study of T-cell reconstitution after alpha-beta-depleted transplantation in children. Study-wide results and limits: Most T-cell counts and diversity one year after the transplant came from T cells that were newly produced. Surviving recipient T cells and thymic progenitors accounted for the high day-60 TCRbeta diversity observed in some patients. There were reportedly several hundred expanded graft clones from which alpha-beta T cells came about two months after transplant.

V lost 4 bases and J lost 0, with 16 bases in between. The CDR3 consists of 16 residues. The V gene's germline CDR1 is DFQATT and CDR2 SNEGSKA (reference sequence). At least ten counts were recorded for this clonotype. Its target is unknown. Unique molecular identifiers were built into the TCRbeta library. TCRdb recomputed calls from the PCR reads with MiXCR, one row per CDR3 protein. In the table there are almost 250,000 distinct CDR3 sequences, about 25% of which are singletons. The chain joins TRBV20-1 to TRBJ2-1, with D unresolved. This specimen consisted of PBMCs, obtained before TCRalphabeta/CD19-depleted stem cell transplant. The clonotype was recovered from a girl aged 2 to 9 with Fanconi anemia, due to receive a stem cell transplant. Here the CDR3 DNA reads TGCAGTGCTATCTACTTATCGGGTGGCTCCTACAATGAGCAGTTCTTC. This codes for CSAIYLSGGSYNEQFF.